Presented here are 32 T cell receptor beta chains from one specimen sequenced in a study of tumor and adjacent non-tumor tissue in lung cancer. A modified ARM-PCR protocol with three rounds of nested PCR amplified TCRbeta. TCRdb used MiXCR to reprocess the multiplex PCR reads, holding one entry per CDR3 protein. Here the sample spans approximately 82,000 distinct CDR3 sequences, just over 75% being singletons. No cell sorting was done before RNA was extracted from the tissue. This non-tumor lung sample came from over 3 cm beyond the tumor edge. Sequenced sample: distant non-tumor lung tissue. All receptors come from a man aged 65-85 years with non-small cell lung cancer.

In the case of this clonotype: The CDR3 does not close with the conserved phenylalanine or tryptophan, likely indicating a read error. The chain joins TRBV4-1 to TRBJ2-7; 11 nucleotides agree with TRBD2. The V gene's germline CDR1 is MGHRA and CDR2 YSYEKL. After removal of 6 bases from V and 5 bases from J, the junction contained 12 bases not matched to a gene. The CDR3 totals 16 residues. This chain's CDR3 is CASRRTLAGDGDEQYL. The CDR3 DNA reads as TGCGCCAGCAGGCGGACACTAGCGGGAGATGGGGACGAGCAGTACTTA.

Comments on this clonotype: A read error may produce the germline difference seen at one junction end. V gene TRBV20-1 combines with J gene TRBJ2-1, with unresolved D. The CDR3 runs 13 residues. Germline values: CDR1 DFQATT, CDR2 SNEGSKA (reference sequence). Written as DNA, the CDR3 is TGCAATGCCGAGCCTCCGTGGTACAATGTGCAGTTCTTC. This gives the protein CNAEPPWYNVQFF.

This clonotype occurred once. V gene TRBV29-1 combines with J gene TRBJ2-5; the D gene is possibly TRBD1 (5 bases). Germline CDR1 reads SQVTM; CDR2 reads ANQGSEA. This CDR3 contains 16 residues. V was shortened by 7 bases and J by 4 bases, with 25 bases between the two germline ends. The CDR3 nucleotides read TGCAGCGGGAGATTAGACAGTGACGTTTTGCGAGAGACCCAGTACTTC. Translating gives CSGRLDSDVLRETQYF.

Worth noting for this clonotype: Germline is not matched at one junction end, which may reflect a read error. The CDR3 sequence: CVSSQGLYGYTF. CDR3 in DNA: TGTGTCAGCAGCCAAGGACTATATGGGTATACCTTC. This sequence joins TRBV11-2 and TRBJ1-2; D gene ambiguous. The CDR3 spans 12 residues. Germline loops: CDR1 SGHAT, CDR2 FQNNGV.

The rearrangement uses TRBV29-1 and TRBJ2-5, with unresolved D. The germline V gene encodes CDR1 SQVTM and CDR2 ANQGSEA. This CDR3 contains 13 residues. CDR3 bases: TGCAACATGGTCGAGAGGTTCCAAGAGACCCAGTACTTC. Its translation: CNMVERFQETQYF.

In regard to this clonotype: A read error may account for a junction end that differs from germline. The chain is built from TRBV6-5 and TRBJ2-5; 7 nucleotides agree with TRBD1. The CDR3 sequence is 13 residues long. Germline CDR1 reads MNHEY; CDR2 reads SVGAGI. CDR3 protein: CASRTGAQETEYF. The DNA for the CDR3 is TGTGCCAGCAGAACAGGGGCCCAAGAGACCGAGTATTTC.

The chain is built from TRBV11-1 and TRBJ2-7; D gene ambiguous. This CDR3 is 14 amino acids long. The ends were cut back, 4 bases at V and 13 bases at J, with 23 bases in the middle. Germline V gives CDR1 SGHAT, CDR2 FQDESV (reference sequence). CDR3 loop: CASSSSETTYEDYF. In DNA form, the CDR3 reads TGTGCCAGCAGCTCCAGTGAAACGACCTACGAGGACTACTTC.

Note on this clonotype: A junction boundary mismatches the germline segment, possibly from a read error. The rearrangement uses TRBV29-1 and TRBJ1-2; D is undetermined. From germline, CDR1 is SQVTM and CDR2 ANQGSEA. This CDR3 contains 14 residues. The CDR3 DNA is TGTATCGTTGACCACCCTGGCGAGGACTCTGGCTACACCTTC. Amino acids: CIVDHPGEDSGYTF.

In regard to this clonotype: A much larger clone is a single base away; this may be a read error. The chain combines TRBV6-5 with TRBJ2-1, with 13 nucleotides matching TRBD2. CDR3 length: 14 amino acids. Germline loops: CDR1 MNHEY, CDR2 SVGAGI. The CDR3 sequence is CASGYIWTSGSMFF. CDR3 nucleotides: TGTGCCAGCGGTTACATCTGGACTAGCGGGAGTATGTTCTTC.

As regards this clonotype: One end of the junction does not line up with germline, which may come from a read error. The chain links TRBV6-5 to TRBJ2-5; possibly TRBD1 for D (6 bases). The germline CDR1 and CDR2 sequences are MNHEY and SVGAGI. The CDR3 consists of 15 residues. The CDR3 sequence: CANSHRVGCQETQYF. CDR3 coding DNA: TGTGCCAACAGTCACAGGGTTGGGTGCCAAGAGACCCAGTACTTC.

Concerning this clonotype: One end of the junction does not line up with germline, which may come from a read error. The chain has TRBV28 and TRBJ1-2; 7 bases map to TRBD1. CDR3 length equals 14 residues. Germline V gives CDR1 MDHEN, CDR2 SYDVKM. CDR3 nucleotide sequence: TGTGCCAGCAGGCACGGGACAGCTATCTATGGATACACCTTC. It encodes CASRHGTAIYGYTF.

The chain joins TRBV6-5 to TRBJ1-2, with 9 positions matching TRBD1. The CDR3 has 16 residues. Germline lookup yields CDR1 MNHEY and CDR2 SVGAGI. J was trimmed by 11 bases and V by 0 bases; bases with no gene match: 13. The chain's CDR3 is CASSYSGTGKLSGYTF. The CDR3 DNA sequence: TGTGCCAGCAGTTACTCCGGGACAGGGAAGCTGAGTGGTTACACCTTC.

This clonotype was counted a few times. It may be a read error: a sequence one base away is much more abundant. This rearrangement joins TRBV10-3 to TRBJ2-3; D remains ambiguous. The CDR3 runs to 11 residues. The V gene's germline CDR1 is ENHRY and CDR2 SYGVKD. With 7 bases removed from V and 7 bases from J, the gap between germline ends came to 9 bases. The CDR3 DNA follows: TGTGCCATCAAGAGAGTAAATACGCAGTATTTT. This gives the protein CAIKRVNTQYF.

This clonotype was counted only a few times. A much larger clonotype is one base distant, so this may be a read error. V and J are TRBV12-3 or TRBV12-4 and TRBJ2-5; D unresolved. The CDR3 contains 12 residues. CDR3 sequence: CVSSPDLRTQYF. In DNA form, the CDR3 reads TGTGTCAGCAGCCCGGATTTAAGGACCCAGTACTTC.

As for this clonotype: A junction end diverges from the germline sequence, so it may reflect a read error. V usage is TRBV29-1 and J usage is TRBJ2-5; 7 nucleotides match TRBD1. Germline CDR1 SQVTM, CDR2 ANQGSEA. This CDR3 is 12 amino acids long. The CDR3, as DNA: TGCTGCGTTGAGGCAGGGGGAGAGACCCAATACTTC. Translating it yields CCVEAGGETQYF.

Points on this clonotype: An end of the junction differs from the germline gene, which may be a read error. The chain couples TRBV12-3 or TRBV12-4 to TRBJ2-5; possibly TRBD1 for D (5 bases). There are 15 residues in the CDR3. This CDR3 is CANSPLGRGQETQYF. The CDR3 nucleotides are TGTGCCAACAGCCCGCTAGGGCGCGGACAAGAGACTCAGTACTTC.

J is TRBJ2-1 and V is TRBV12-3 or TRBV12-4, with D possibly TRBD2 on 6 matching bases. The CDR3 length is 14 residues. V was shortened by 10 bases and J by 2 bases, with 15 bases between the two germline ends. This CDR3 reads CATTEGGTYNEQFF. The CDR3 DNA follows: TGTGCCACCACTGAGGGCGGGACCTACAATGAGCAGTTCTTC.

With regard to this clonotype: Germline is not matched at one junction end, which may reflect a read error. The chain links TRBV5-4 to TRBJ2-5; TRBD1 aligns across 7 bases. The V gene's germline CDR1 is SGHNT and CDR2 YYREEE (reference sequence). The CDR3 loop spans 14 amino acids. The CDR3 protein is CANSLARGQETQYF. The DNA of the CDR3 is TGTGCCAACAGCTTGGCCAGGGGGCAAGAGACCCAGTACTTC.

With regard to this clonotype: With a much larger clone just one base away, this may be a read error. As DNA, the CDR3 is TGTGCCAGCAGCCACTACCTAAAACAGGGGAGTGCGTATGGCTACACCTTC. Its protein product is CASSHYLKQGSAYGYTF. The chain employs TRBV5-5 and TRBJ1-2, with 7 bases lining up with TRBD1. The trim removed 4 bases at V and 5 bases at J, leaving 17 bases unmatched. This CDR3 region has 17 residues. Germline V gives CDR1 SGHKS, CDR2 YYEKEE (reference sequence).

About this clonotype itself: One junction end disagrees with the germline gene, perhaps due to a read error. The V call is TRBV4-1, the J call TRBJ1-1; D is unresolved. The CDR3 covers 13 residues. The germline V gene has CDR1 MGHRA and CDR2 YSYEKL. The CDR3 loop reads CASTPQTTNEAFF. DNA of the CDR3: TGCGCAAGCACTCCGCAGACTACTAATGAAGCTTTCTTT.

Points on this clonotype: Sequence at one end of the junction differs from germline and may be a read error. The genes are TRBV11-3 and TRBJ2-3; the D gene is possibly TRBD2 (5 bases). There are 15 residues in the CDR3. CDR1 and CDR2 (germline): SGHNT, YENEEA. The chain's CDR3 is CVSTHREVGTDTQYF. CDR3 nucleotide sequence: TGTGTCAGCACCCATCGGGAAGTAGGCACAGATACGCAGTATTTT.

This clonotype was observed once. The CDR3 nucleotides are TGTGCCAGCAGTTCGCCCATACACAGGGTGATGTTGACCGGGGAGCTGTTTTTT. Encoded protein: CASSSPIHRVMLTGELFF. V usage is TRBV28 and J usage is TRBJ2-2, with a weak D call TRBD1 (6 bases). The V end lost 4 bases, the J end lost 5 bases, and 23 bases lay between the germline ends. Per germline, CDR1 MDHEN and CDR2 SYDVKM. The CDR3 covers 18 residues.

For this clonotype: Compared with germline, one end of the junction differs, possibly owing to a read error. The chain joins TRBV6-2 or TRBV6-3 to TRBJ2-2, with TRBD1 matching 7 bases. Germline lookup yields CDR1 MNHEY and CDR2 SVGEGT. The CDR3 extends over 15 amino acids. CDR3 sequence reads: CTSSSRDRRPGELFF. The CDR3 nucleotides read TGTACCAGCAGTTCCCGGGACAGACGTCCCGGGGAGCTGTTTTTT.

As for this clonotype: At one of its ends the junction is not consistent with the germline gene, which may arise from a read error. The chain is built from TRBV19 and TRBJ2-7; 10 nucleotides align to TRBD1. CDR1 is LNHDA and CDR2 is SQIVND in the germline V gene (reference sequence). The length of the CDR3 is 16 residues. The CDR3 sequence: CASSIASGTGANEEYF. The CDR3 region has the DNA TGTGCCAGTAGTATCGCGTCCGGGACAGGGGCCAACGAGGAGTACTTC. The full variable domain, rest sourced from reference TRBV19 and TRBJ2-7, is DGGITQSPKYLFRKEGQNVTLSCEQNLNHDAMYWYRQDPGQGLRLIYYSQIVNDFQKGDIAEGYSVSREKKESFPLTVTSAQKNPTAFYLCASSIASGTGANEEYFGPGTRLTVT.

On this clonotype: The conserved phenylalanine or tryptophan is not found at the CDR3 terminus, so this likely reflects a read error. CDR3 nucleotide sequence: TGCGCCAGCAGCCAAGTTGAGCGGCCAATACAAGAGACCCAGTACTCC. Amino acid sequence: CASSQVERPIQETQYS. This rearrangement joins TRBV4-1 to TRBJ2-5; possible D gene TRBD2, 5 bases. This CDR3 is built from 16 residues. Per germline, CDR1 MGHRA and CDR2 YSYEKL. Trimming shortened V by 1 base and J by 2 bases, and 14 bases separated the two germline ends.

A word on this clonotype: One junction end disagrees with the germline gene, perhaps due to a read error. The chain recombines TRBV12-3 or TRBV12-4 with TRBJ2-1, with D unclear. The length of the CDR3 is 13 residues. The CDR3 sequence is CASSLALGNEQFF. CDR3 nucleotide sequence: TGTGCCAGCAGTTTAGCATTGGGTAATGAACAGTTCTTC.

The table lists this clonotype with a count of one. The final CDR3 position lacks the conserved phenylalanine or tryptophan, pointing to a likely read error. This chain connects TRBV2 to TRBJ1-1; 10 nucleotides line up with TRBD1. The CDR3 contains 14 residues. Germline CDR1 and CDR2: SNHLY and FYNNEI. Losses at the gene ends were 9 bases for V and 8 bases for J; bases not matched to a gene: 12. CDR3 region: CASDRGLAPEEAFY. CDR3 nucleotide sequence: TGTGCCAGTGACAGGGGGCTAGCCCCGGAGGAAGCTTTCTAT.

About this clonotype itself: The junction does not match germline at one end; this may be a read error. V usage is TRBV10-3 and J usage is TRBJ1-1; D is perhaps TRBD1 (6 bases). CDR3 length: 15 amino acids. The V gene's germline CDR1 is ENHRY and CDR2 SYGVKD. Here the CDR3 DNA reads TGTGTCATCAGTGAGCCTCAGGGGCAGATCACTGAAGCTTTATTT. Encoded protein: CVISEPQGQITEALF.

A note on this clonotype: A much larger clone differs by one base, so this may be a read error. The chain links TRBV12-3 or TRBV12-4 to TRBJ2-5; 10 bases are shared with TRBD2. Losses at the gene ends were 6 bases for V and 11 bases for J; bases not matched to a gene: 15. This CDR3 comprises 15 residues. The CDR3 nucleotides read TGTGCCAGCAGAGTGCTAGCGGGAGTGGTGGAGAAACAGTACTTC. Translation: CASRVLAGVVEKQYF.

In its sample, this clonotype was seen a few times. This sequence joins TRBV6-1 and TRBJ2-7; 12 bases map to TRBD2. CDR1 is MNHNS, CDR2 SASEGT, per germline. The CDR3 length is 17 residues. Trimming cost V 3 bases and J 2 bases; bases outside gene matches: 8. The CDR3 here is CASSELAGGPGTYEQYF. The CDR3 DNA follows: TGTGCCAGCAGTGAGCTAGCGGGGGGGCCGGGAACCTACGAGCAGTACTTC.

With respect to this clonotype: A much more abundant neighbour one base away suggests this may be a read error. The chain is built from TRBV11-2 and TRBJ2-3; 10 nucleotides align to TRBD2. The V gene's germline CDR1 is SGHAT and CDR2 FQNNGV. V lost 5 bases and J lost 6; bases outside the gene matches: 11. CDR3 length equals 16 residues. In DNA form, the CDR3 reads TGTGCCAGCAGCCCCAACCTAGCGGGAGACCCTGATACGCAGTATTTT. This translates into CASSPNLAGDPDTQYF. The whole variable domain, remainder taken from reference TRBV11-2 and TRBJ2-3, is EAGVAQSPRYKIIEKRQSVAFWCNPISGHATLYWYQQILGQGPKLLIQFQNNGVVDDSQLPKDRFSAERLKGVDSTLKIQPAKLEDSAVYLCASSPNLAGDPDTQYFGPGTRLTVL.

Regarding this clonotype: No conserved phenylalanine or tryptophan ends this CDR3, so it is likely a read error. CDR3 sequence (DNA): TGTGCCAGCAGTGACTCACTACCGGGGCAGCAAGAGACCCAGTACTCC. Its translation is CASSDSLPGQQETQYS. This chain connects TRBV6-4 to TRBJ2-5; D might be TRBD1 or TRBD2, each matching 5 bases. The V end lost 0 bases, the J end lost 2 bases, and 13 bases lay between the germline ends. The CDR3 has 16 amino acids. Germline loops: CDR1 MRHNA, CDR2 SNTAGT.